Sequencing of this TCR beta chain was carried out in a study of human T cells and chemical hapten exposure. Turning to the study itself: DPC 0.01% went on the upper back by patch test, with reading at 6 days.

Note on this clonotype: What it recognizes is unknown.

Original processing methods: TCRs per sample had a median of approximately 88,000 and ranged from roughly 23,224 to 700,000. From the RACE reads, TCRdb called clonotypes with MiXCR, one entry per CDR3 protein. These V and J calls rely on TCRdb rather than the paper's analysis. Here the sample spans around 200,000 distinct CDR3 sequences, 24% being singletons. Findings of the study overall: DPC sensitization produced no change in TCRs with frequency above 1 in 1000.

Time point meaning: patch test 3, about 24 weeks after DPC sensitization. The sample's treatment: therapeutic diphenylcyclopropenone sensitization with weekly scalp DPC. Alopecia patients deemed DPC-suitable, aged 18 to 70, excluding pregnancy. The specimen comprised whole blood, sampled in connection with sensitization to the hapten diphenylcyclopropenone (DPC). The receptor comes from a woman between 40 and 55 years old with alopecia areata. Some clones in this sample may be carry-over from other donors' samples.

This CDR3 is CASSFLGEQYF. CDR3 in DNA: TGTGCCAGCAGCTTTTTGGGGGAGCAGTACTTC. The chain employs TRBV7-2 and TRBJ2-7; D is uncertain. The V end was cut by 3 bases, the J end by 7 bases, with 7 bases between. The CDR3 is 11 amino acids. Per the germline V gene, CDR1 is SGHTA and CDR2 is FQGNSA.